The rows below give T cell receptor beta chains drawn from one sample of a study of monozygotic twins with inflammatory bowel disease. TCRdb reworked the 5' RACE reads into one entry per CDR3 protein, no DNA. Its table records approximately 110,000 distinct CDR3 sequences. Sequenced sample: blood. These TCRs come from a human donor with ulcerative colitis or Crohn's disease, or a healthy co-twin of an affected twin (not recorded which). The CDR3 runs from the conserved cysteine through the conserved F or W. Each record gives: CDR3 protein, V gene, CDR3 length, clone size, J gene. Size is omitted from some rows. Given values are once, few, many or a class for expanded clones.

CASSIHPDQPQHF TRBV19 13 NA TRBJ1-5
CASSLSGTVRPEAFF TRBV27 15 NA TRBJ1-1
CASRGSGASYNEQFF TRBV28 15 NA TRBJ2-1
CASSVGTAYNEQFF TRBV7-8 14 NA TRBJ2-1
CSVLLTGKETQYF TRBV29-1 13 NA TRBJ2-5
CASSPPGLASETQYF TRBV18 15 NA TRBJ2-5
CASSQLGQLYGYTF TRBV4-1 14 NA TRBJ1-2
CASSYSSGGYNEQFF TRBV6-5 15 NA TRBJ2-1
CASSFSLAGGADTQYF TRBV12-3/TRBV12-4 16 NA TRBJ2-3
CASSIAPGTGVTYRNEQFF TRBV9 19 NA TRBJ2-1
CASSLGLAGAHEQFF TRBV5-1 15 NA TRBJ2-1
CSARFYTSGRYNEQFF TRBV20-1 16 NA TRBJ2-1
CASSIGDPDNEQFF TRBV9 14 NA TRBJ2-1
CASSSTAGAYEQYF TRBV7-9 14 NA TRBJ2-7
CASSSGYGQPQHF TRBV12-3/TRBV12-4 13 NA TRBJ1-5
CASSFSPDRYEQYF TRBV12-3/TRBV12-4 14 NA TRBJ2-7
CASSTDKPWNYEQYF TRBV18 15 NA TRBJ2-7
CASSDQEDSPLHF TRBV25-1 13 NA TRBJ1-6
CASSSGQSNEQFF TRBV28 13 NA TRBJ2-1
CASSEAHGFNEKLFF TRBV6-1 15 NA TRBJ1-4
CASSYPTTGLGNQPQHF TRBV6-5 17 NA TRBJ1-5
CASSLVSTGGVDIQYF TRBV5-1 16 NA TRBJ2-4
CAINGTGRGNTIYF TRBV10-3 14 NA TRBJ1-3
CASSLSPKNTEAFF TRBV7-2 14 NA TRBJ1-1
CASSQDVQGASYEQYF TRBV4-3 16 NA TRBJ2-7
CASSIDDGYTF TRBV9 11 NA TRBJ1-2
CASSPQRGARTDTQYF TRBV5-4 16 NA TRBJ2-3
CASSLGSGAYNEQFF TRBV11-2 15 NA TRBJ2-1
CSGWRGRWETQYF TRBV20-1 13 NA TRBJ2-5
CASGLTSGSNEQFF TRBV7-6 14 NA TRBJ2-1
CAISRDIPTNQPQHF TRBV10-3 15 NA TRBJ1-5
CATSLEGTDTQYF TRBV5-1 13 NA TRBJ2-3
CASSAPGLAGYQYF TRBV7-9 14 NA TRBJ2-4
CASRGGGTADTQYF TRBV25-1 14 NA TRBJ2-3
CASSLSPGTGANVLTF TRBV27 16 NA TRBJ2-6
CASSSSGGGSQETQYF TRBV5-1 16 NA TRBJ2-5
CATSEWPYNSPLHF TRBV15 14 NA TRBJ1-6
CASSIDVGDFRTEAFF TRBV9 16 NA TRBJ1-1
CASSSGTDYSNQPQHF TRBV6-5 16 NA TRBJ1-5
CASSGGDFSNQPQHF TRBV2 15 NA TRBJ1-5
CASRAVVDTGELFF TRBV28 14 NA TRBJ2-2
CASSFFAFQETQYF TRBV12-3/TRBV12-4 14 NA TRBJ2-5
CSARGLGHYNEQFF TRBV20-1 14 NA TRBJ2-1
CASSLQAGASYNEQFF TRBV28 16 NA TRBJ2-1
CASSLDLADTGELFF TRBV5-1 15 NA TRBJ2-2
CASSLDLTGTGGELFF TRBV11-2 16 NA TRBJ2-2
CASSLGVSDAAYNEQFF TRBV5-6 17 medium-sized TRBJ2-1
CASSRDPEETQYF TRBV12-3/TRBV12-4 13 NA TRBJ2-5
CASSVVFGLAGGTNTGELFF TRBV11-2 20 NA TRBJ2-2
CSVDRENTEDFF TRBV29-1 12 NA TRBJ1-1